These T cell receptor beta chains were read from a single sample in a study of control samples from healthy donors and cancer patients. Libraries were prepared by immunoSEQ multiplex PCR; TCRdb keeps only in-frame clonotypes and omits some of them. The sample holds some 120,000 clones, around 87% seen once. Input material: blood. The receptors originated from a man aged 55 to 70 in good health. Both conserved end residues are part of each CDR3. The D gene is left open where the match is weak. The listing skips clone size in some rows; elsewhere it reads once, few, many or a size class.

TRBV19	TRBJ2-6	NA	15	NA	CASSIQGPGANVLTF	TGTGCCAGTAGTATACAGGGTCCAGGGGCCAACGTCCTGACTTTC
TRBV5-1	TRBJ1-2	NA	14	NA	CASSLVVFASGYTF	TGCGCCAGCAGCTTGGTCGTGTTCGCTAGCGGCTACACCTTC
TRBV5-1	TRBJ2-3	TRBD1	15	NA	CASSLGQGATDTQYF	TGCGCCAGCAGCTTGGGTCAGGGGGCCACAGATACGCAGTATTTT
TRBV7-6	TRBJ1-4	NA	17	NA	CASSLVGRLATNEKLFF	TGTGCCAGCAGCTTAGTAGGCAGGCTTGCAACTAATGAAAAACTGTTTTTT
TRBV19	TRBJ2-5	NA	13	NA	CASSISGRETQYF	TGTGCCAGTAGTATCTCAGGGAGGGAGACCCAGTACTTC
TRBV5-6	TRBJ2-1	TRBD2	18	NA	CASSLIGTSGSSYNEQFF	TGTGCCAGCAGCTTGATTGGGACTAGCGGGAGCTCCTACAATGAGCAGTTCTTC
TRBV6-8	TRBJ1-5	NA	15	NA	CASSYSGRDNQPQHF	TGTGCCAGCAGTTACTCGGGCAGGGACAATCAGCCCCAGCATTTT
TRBV19	TRBJ1-5	NA	15	NA	CASSILGMGNQPQHF	TGTGCCAGTAGTATCCTGGGGATGGGCAATCAGCCCCAGCATTTT
TRBV7-9	TRBJ2-1	NA	14	NA	CASSLDTGTNEQFF	TGTGCCAGCAGCTTAGACACAGGGACAAATGAGCAGTTCTTC
TRBV6-5	TRBJ1-5	NA	12	few	CASSYSSGPQHF	TGTGCCAGCAGTTACTCGTCGGGGCCCCAGCATTTT
TRBV28	TRBJ1-2	NA	12	NA	CASSLMDYGYTF	TGTGCCAGCAGTTTAATGGACTATGGCTACACCTTC
TRBV6-1	TRBJ1-3	TRBD1	16	NA	CASSGINRGLRNTIYF	TGTGCCAGCAGTGGAATCAACAGGGGGCTACGAAACACCATATATTTT
TRBV6-4	TRBJ2-2	TRBD2	15	NA	CASKVAAGGTGELFF	TGTGCCAGCAAGGTAGCAGCGGGGGGCACCGGGGAGCTGTTTTTT
TRBV2	TRBJ1-2	TRBD1	14	few	CASSGRTGNYGYTF	TGTGCCAGCAGTGGACGGACAGGGAACTATGGCTACACCTTC
TRBV3-1/TRBV3-2	TRBJ2-4	TRBD2	20	once	CASSQAGLAGARWAKNIQYF	TGTGCCAGCAGCCAAGCCGGACTAGCGGGGGCCCGTTGGGCCAAAAACATTCAGTACTTC
TRBV6-5	TRBJ2-3	NA	15	NA	CASSYSAVRTDTQYF	TGTGCCAGCAGTTACTCAGCGGTTCGCACAGATACGCAGTATTTT
TRBV10-2	TRBJ2-2	NA	15	NA	CASRRDGANTGELFF	TGCGCCAGCAGGAGGGACGGAGCGAACACCGGGGAGCTGTTTTTT
TRBV6-5	TRBJ2-3	TRBD2	15	NA	CASRSTSGLTDTQYF	TGTGCCAGCAGATCCACTAGCGGCCTCACAGATACGCAGTATTTT
TRBV2	TRBJ2-3	NA	14	NA	CATKGGVSTDTQYF	TGTGCCACCAAGGGGGGGGTGAGCACAGATACGCAGTATTTT
TRBV5-1	TRBJ1-1	TRBD1	14	NA	CASSVTGTGTEAFF	TGCGCCAGCAGCGTGACAGGGACGGGCACTGAAGCTTTCTTT
TRBV28	TRBJ2-2	TRBD1	15	NA	CASSSTGLDTGELFF	TGTGCCAGCAGCTCGACAGGGCTCGACACCGGGGAGCTGTTTTTT
TRBV20-1	TRBJ2-1	NA	13	NA	CSASSPPGNEQFF	TGCAGTGCTAGTTCGCCCCCCGGCAATGAGCAGTTCTTC
TRBV28	TRBJ2-7	TRBD1	14	once	CASSLGDRGSEQYF	TGTGCCAGCAGTTTGGGGGACAGGGGAAGCGAGCAGTACTTC
TRBV18	TRBJ2-7	NA	14	once	CASSPAWRFHEQYF	TGTGCCAGCTCCCCCGCCTGGAGATTCCACGAGCAGTACTTC
TRBV21-1	TRBJ2-3	NA	15	NA	CASSKGTGVVDTQYF	TGTGCCAGCAGCAAAGGGACAGGGGTGGTCGATACGCAGTATTTT
TRBV5-3	TRBJ1-4	NA	18	NA	CARSPMCQGSATNEKLFF	TGTGCCAGAAGCCCTATGTGCCAGGGTTCAGCGACTAATGAAAAACTGTTTTTT
TRBV4-3	TRBJ2-7	TRBD1	17	NA	CASSQGKTGVLSYEQYF	TGCGCCAGCAGCCAAGGGAAAACAGGGGTCCTATCCTACGAGCAGTACTTC
TRBV7-2	TRBJ1-1	NA	17	NA	CASSLGGGDPSAPEAFF	TGTGCCAGCAGCTTAGGAGGGGGGGACCCCTCGGCCCCTGAAGCTTTCTTT
TRBV29-1	TRBJ1-5	TRBD1	12	once	CSGRDSDQPQHF	TGCAGCGGCAGGGACAGTGATCAGCCCCAGCATTTT
TRBV19	TRBJ1-1	TRBD1	13	NA	CASGDRVSTEAFF	TGTGCCAGTGGGGACAGGGTCTCCACTGAAGCTTTCTTT
TRBV2	TRBJ1-4	NA	17	NA	CASSVISRGWTNEKLFF	TGTGCCAGCAGTGTAATTTCCAGGGGATGGACTAATGAAAAACTGTTTTTT
TRBV5-1	TRBJ2-1	NA	15	NA	CASSLDGQTYNEQFF	TGCGCCAGCAGCTTGGACGGACAGACCTACAATGAGCAGTTCTTC
TRBV24-1	TRBJ1-2	NA	14	NA	CATSDLDSFYGYTF	TGTGCCACCAGTGATTTAGACAGCTTCTATGGCTACACCTTC
TRBV10-3	TRBJ1-4	NA	16	NA	CAISESNRVTNEKLFF	TGTGCCATCAGTGAGTCAAACAGGGTTACTAATGAAAAACTGTTTTTT
TRBV2	TRBJ1-1	NA	13	NA	CASIRAGNTEAFF	TGTGCCAGCATCAGGGCGGGGAACACTGAAGCTTTCTTT
TRBV11-2	TRBJ2-7	NA	14	NA	CASSPHVTGDEQYF	TGTGCCAGCAGCCCACACGTCACGGGCGACGAGCAGTACTTC
TRBV6-2/TRBV6-3	TRBJ1-5	NA	15	few	CASSYSGTPGQPQHF	TGTGCCAGCAGTTACTCAGGGACCCCGGGGCAGCCCCAGCATTTT
TRBV5-1	TRBJ2-2	TRBD2	15	NA	CASSFIAGGSGELFF	TGCGCCAGCAGCTTCATAGCGGGGGGCTCCGGGGAGCTGTTTTTT
TRBV28	TRBJ1-5	TRBD1	14	NA	CAHLRQGRNQPQHF	TGTGCCCACTTAAGACAGGGTAGAAATCAGCCCCAGCATTTT
TRBV5-6	TRBJ2-2	NA	16	NA	CASSLEQGSYTGELFF	TGTGCCAGCAGCTTGGAACAGGGCAGTTACACCGGGGAGCTGTTTTTT
TRBV18	TRBJ1-2	TRBD1	13	few	CASSPTTGVGYTF	TGTGCCAGCTCACCAACAACAGGGGTAGGCTACACCTTC
TRBV11-2	TRBJ2-1	NA	10	NA	CASSLVEQFF	TGTGCCAGCAGCTTAGTTGAGCAGTTCTTC
TRBV28	TRBJ1-6	NA	13	NA	CASTLLGYSPLHF	TGTGCCAGCACCCTCCTCGGGTATTCACCCCTCCACTTT
TRBV30	TRBJ1-2	TRBD1	12	NA	CAWNKQGGSYTF	TGTGCCTGGAACAAACAGGGGGGAAGCTACACCTTC
TRBV7-2	TRBJ1-1	NA	13	once	CASSATVVTEAFF	TGTGCCAGCAGCGCCACAGTTGTCACTGAAGCTTTCTTT
TRBV5-1	TRBJ2-3	TRBD2	15	NA	CASSHVAGGPRTQYF	TGCGCCAGCAGCCATGTAGCGGGGGGGCCGAGGACGCAGTATTTT
TRBV12-3/TRBV12-4	TRBJ1-1	NA	12	NA	CASSYGQTVAFF	TGTGCCAGCAGTTATGGACAGACAGTAGCTTTCTTT
TRBV6-6	TRBJ1-1	NA	13	NA	CASSLQGNTEAFF	TGTGCCAGCAGTCTACAGGGTAACACTGAAGCTTTCTTT
TRBV11-1	TRBJ1-6	NA	12	once	CASSFEASPLHF	TGTGCCAGCAGCTTTGAAGCTTCACCCCTCCACTTT
TRBV12-3/TRBV12-4	TRBJ1-5	NA	13	NA	CASSWAWGQPQHF	TGTGCCAGCAGTTGGGCCTGGGGGCAGCCCCAGCATTTT
TRBV6-5	TRBJ2-3	TRBD1	14	NA	CASLGQGAADTQYF	TGTGCCAGCCTGGGACAGGGCGCTGCAGATACGCAGTATTTT
TRBV13	TRBJ1-2	TRBD1	16	few	CASSPTGGELPYGYTF	TGTGCCAGCAGCCCAACAGGGGGTGAGCTGCCCTATGGCTACACCTTC
TRBV3-1/TRBV3-2	TRBJ2-3	NA	17	NA	CASSQDSSWGQEDTQYF	TGTGCCAGCAGCCAAGACTCATCGTGGGGGCAAGAAGATACGCAGTATTTT
TRBV4-2	TRBJ2-7	TRBD1	16	NA	CASSQAQGQGGYEQYF	TGTGCCAGCAGCCAAGCCCAGGGACAGGGTGGTTACGAGCAGTACTTC
TRBV7-2	TRBJ1-3	NA	16	NA	CASSLLDIFSGNTIYF	TGTGCCAGCAGCTTACTGGACATTTTCTCTGGAAACACCATATATTTT
TRBV6-5	TRBJ2-1	NA	15	NA	CASTMLGGANNEQFF	TGTGCCAGCACAATGTTGGGGGGGGCCAACAATGAGCAGTTCTTC
TRBV3-1/TRBV3-2	TRBJ1-6	NA	14	NA	CASSHEQENSPLHF	TGTGCCAGCAGCCATGAACAGGAGAATTCACCCCTCCACTTT